The rows below give T cell receptor beta chains drawn from one sample of a study of blood T cells in healthy people across ages. MiXCR, run by TCRdb on the 5' RACE reads, gives a single entry per CDR3 protein. The table records roughly 1.5 million distinct CDR3 sequences, 35% to 45% of them present only once. Sequenced input: blood. These receptors were obtained from a woman between 18 and 29 years old in good health. CDR3s include the opening cysteine and the closing phenylalanine or tryptophan. The D gene is left open where the match is weak. The size of a clone is reported for some rows only, either as once, few or many, or as a class for expanded clones.

TRBV6-2/TRBV6-3	.	TRBJ2-7	once	TGTGCCAGCAGTTACTCGATCACCAGGGTGGAGTACGAGCAGTACTTC	CASSYSITRVEYEQYF
TRBV4-1	.	TRBJ2-3	.	TGCGCCAGCAGCCAAGATCGCGGGACAGGCACAGATACGCAGTATTTT	CASSQDRGTGTDTQYF
TRBV12-3/TRBV12-4	.	TRBJ1-2	.	TGTGCCAGCAGTCAAGACAGATACTATGGCTACACCTTC	CASSQDRYYGYTF
TRBV14	.	TRBJ1-4	.	TGTGCCAGCAGCCGAAACGTGCCTGAAAAACTGTTTTTT	CASSRNVPEKLFF
TRBV12-3/TRBV12-4	TRBD1	TRBJ1-1	few	TGTGCCAGCAGTTTAGGAGACAGGGGGAGTTGGGCTTTCTTT	CASSLGDRGSWAFF
TRBV12-3/TRBV12-4	.	TRBJ2-3	few	TGTGCCAGCACCTTGGAGGGGATGTCGACAGATACGCAGTATTTT	CASTLEGMSTDTQYF
TRBV12-5	.	TRBJ2-5	few	TGTGCTAGTGGTCCGGACAGCGTGGCCCAAGAGACCCAGTACTTC	CASGPDSVAQETQYF
TRBV9	TRBD2	TRBJ2-3	.	TGTGCCAGCAGCGTAGAGGACAGCGGGGGGAGCACAGATACGCAGTATTTT	CASSVEDSGGSTDTQYF
TRBV7-3	TRBD2	TRBJ2-5	.	TGTGCCAGCAGCTTAGCGGGGACTAGACAAGAGACCCAGTACTTC	CASSLAGTRQETQYF
TRBV28	.	TRBJ1-1	.	TGTGCCAGCAGTTTGATGGCGGACCCGATGAACACTGAAGCTTTCTTT	CASSLMADPMNTEAFF
TRBV29-1	TRBD2	TRBJ2-7	.	TGCAGCGTCCGTAGCGGGAGCTCCTACAATGAGCAGTACTTC	CSVRSGSSYNEQYF
TRBV27	.	TRBJ2-3	few	TGTGCCAGCAGTTCCTTACCGACTAGGCGAAGCACAGATACGCAGTATTTT	CASSSLPTRRSTDTQYF
TRBV29-1	TRBD1	TRBJ1-1	few	TGCAGCGTTGAGGGACAGGGGGTCGTAGAAGCTTTCTTT	CSVEGQGVVEAFF
TRBV4-1	.	TRBJ2-1	.	TGCGCCAGCAGCCAAGATACAGGGTTGAACGAGCAGTTCTTC	CASSQDTGLNEQFF
TRBV4-1	TRBD2	TRBJ2-5	.	TGCGCCAGCAGCCCAATGGGAGGGTCTGAGACCCAGTACTTC	CASSPMGGSETQYF
TRBV20-1	.	TRBJ1-6	.	TGCAGTGCTAGCCAGGGGCGCGCCTATAATTCACCCCTCCACTTT	CSASQGRAYNSPLHF
TRBV27	.	TRBJ2-2	.	TGTGCCAGCAGTTGGGGTGTTGGGTCCTCGAACACCGGGGAGCTGTTTTTT	CASSWGVGSSNTGELFF
TRBV20-1	TRBD2	TRBJ2-5	few	TGCAGTACTACCGGGACTAGCAGATACAATGAGCAGTACTTC	CSTTGTSRYNEQYF
TRBV10-3	.	TRBJ2-5	.	TGTGCCATCAGAGAAGGGGCAGCCTACAATGAGCAGTACTTC	CAIREGAAYNEQYF
TRBV28	TRBD1	TRBJ1-4	.	TGTGCCAGCAGTCCATCGGTTGGGACAGGGGACGAAAAACTGTTTTTT	CASSPSVGTGDEKLFF
TRBV11-3	TRBD2	TRBJ2-3	.	TGTGCCAGCAGCTTAGATCCGACGCGGGAGGGCGCGCAGTATTTT	CASSLDPTREGAQYF
TRBV10-3	TRBD2	TRBJ2-3	.	TGTGCCATCAGTGGCGGGGGGCCCGCAGATACGCAGTATTTT	CAISGGGPADTQYF
TRBV12-3/TRBV12-4	.	TRBJ2-6	.	TGTGCCAGCAGTCCCGGGGACTCTGGGGCCAACGTCCTGACTTTC	CASSPGDSGANVLTF
TRBV20-1	.	TRBJ2-1	many	TGCAGCACCTCCCTAGCGCATTCCTACAATGAGCAGTTCTTC	CSTSLAHSYNEQFF
TRBV27	.	TRBJ1-4	.	TGTGCCAGCAGTTACCAATCGGGGGCGGGAGAAAAACTGTTTTTT	CASSYQSGAGEKLFF
TRBV5-1	TRBD2	TRBJ2-1	few	TGCGCCAGCAGCGAGATAGCGGGGGGCCACAATGAGCAGTTCTTC	CASSEIAGGHNEQFF
TRBV5-6	TRBD1	TRBJ1-2	.	TGTGCCAGCAGCTCCGTACCCGGACAGGGGTATGGCTACACCTTC	CASSSVPGQGYGYTF
TRBV7-9	.	TRBJ2-1	few	TGTGCCAGCAGGACATTCCAAGGGTCCCCAAGCTCCTACAATGAGCAGTTCTTC	CASRTFQGSPSSYNEQFF
TRBV29-1	.	TRBJ1-1	.	TGCAGCGTTGGGGTCTCTGAAGCTTTCTTT	CSVGVSEAFF
TRBV11-2	.	TRBJ2-5	few	TGTGCCAGCAGCTTTTACAGGGTGGGGTACCAAGAGACCCAGTACTTC	CASSFYRVGYQETQYF
TRBV4-3	.	TRBJ2-1	few	TGCGCCAGCAGCCAAGAGGGCTACTCCTACAATGAGCAGTTCTTC	CASSQEGYSYNEQFF
TRBV18	.	TRBJ2-2	many	TGTGCCAGCTCACGAGACCCGCCCGCAAACACCGGGGAGCTGTTTTTT	CASSRDPPANTGELFF
TRBV29-1	.	TRBJ1-2	.	TGCAGCGTTGAAGCGGACTATGGCTACACCTTC	CSVEADYGYTF
TRBV10-3	TRBD2	TRBJ2-3	.	TGTGCCATCAGTGCTTCCGGACTAGCGGGGGCAGATACGCAGTATTTT	CAISASGLAGADTQYF
TRBV20-1	.	TRBJ1-6	few	TGCAGTGCTAGAGAGGTCTCGGACACCTCCTATAATTCACCCCTCCACTTT	CSAREVSDTSYNSPLHF
TRBV6-5	.	TRBJ2-4	.	TGTGCCAGCAGTTACTCCTTACGGGACATAAAAAACATTCAGTACTTC	CASSYSLRDIKNIQYF
TRBV14	.	TRBJ2-1	few	TGTGCCAGCAGCCAAGGTCGGAGAGACTACAATGAGCAGTTCTTC	CASSQGRRDYNEQFF
TRBV7-9	.	TRBJ2-3	.	TGTGCCAGCAGCTTAACCGGCCCCACAGATACGCAGTATTTT	CASSLTGPTDTQYF
TRBV7-6	.	TRBJ2-7	.	TGTGCCAGCAGCCTCACCGGGACTGCTGCCTACGAGCAGTACTTC	CASSLTGTAAYEQYF
TRBV6-2/TRBV6-3	.	TRBJ2-3	.	TGTGCCAGCAGAAATACCGGGACCCCCACAGATACGCAGTATTTT	CASRNTGTPTDTQYF
TRBV20-1	.	TRBJ1-5	.	TGCAGTGCTAGAGAACGGATAGGGTACGGGCCCCAGCATTTT	CSARERIGYGPQHF
TRBV6-5	.	TRBJ1-2	few	TGTGCCAGCAGTTACTCCCGGGGCGGCTACACCTTC	CASSYSRGGYTF
TRBV7-2	.	TRBJ2-7	.	TGTGCCAGCAGCTTAGGGAGTGGGCGCGTGACCTACGAGCAGTACTTC	CASSLGSGRVTYEQYF
TRBV29-1	TRBD1	TRBJ2-1	.	TGCAGCGCCGAGGACAGGGGCGAGGGGGATGAGCAGTTCTTC	CSAEDRGEGDEQFF
TRBV11-2	.	TRBJ2-7	few	TGTGCCAGCAACCTAAACTACTACGAGCAGTACTTC	CASNLNYYEQYF
TRBV14	.	TRBJ2-3	.	TGTGCCAGCAGCCCCTCACTCGCTAAGTTCACAGATACGCAGTATTTT	CASSPSLAKFTDTQYF
TRBV30	.	TRBJ1-4	.	TGTGCCTGCCTCCCCAGGGAAACTATTGAAAAACTGTTTTTT	CACLPRETIEKLFF
TRBV3-1	.	TRBJ2-4	.	TGTGCCAGCAGCCAAGGACGGATACTAGCCAAAAACATTCAGTACTTC	CASSQGRILAKNIQYF